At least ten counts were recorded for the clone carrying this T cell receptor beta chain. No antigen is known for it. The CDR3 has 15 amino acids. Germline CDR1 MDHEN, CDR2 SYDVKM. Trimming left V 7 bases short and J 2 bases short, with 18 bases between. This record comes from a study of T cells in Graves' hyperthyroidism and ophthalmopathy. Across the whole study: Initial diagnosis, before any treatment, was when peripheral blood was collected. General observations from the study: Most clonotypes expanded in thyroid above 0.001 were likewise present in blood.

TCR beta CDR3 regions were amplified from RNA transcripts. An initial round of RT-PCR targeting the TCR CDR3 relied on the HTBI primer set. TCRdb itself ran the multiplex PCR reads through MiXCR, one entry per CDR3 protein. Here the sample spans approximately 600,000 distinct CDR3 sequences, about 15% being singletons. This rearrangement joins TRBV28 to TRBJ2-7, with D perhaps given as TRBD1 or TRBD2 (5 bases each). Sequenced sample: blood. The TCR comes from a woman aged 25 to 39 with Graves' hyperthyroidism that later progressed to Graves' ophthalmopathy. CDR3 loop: CASTIRGAAAYEQYF. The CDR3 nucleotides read TGTGCCAGCACGATAAGGGGAGCTGCTGCCTACGAGCAGTACTTC. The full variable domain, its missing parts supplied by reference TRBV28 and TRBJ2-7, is DVKVTQSSRYLVKRTGEKVFLECVQDMDHENMFWYRQDPGLGLRLIYFSYDVKMKEKGDIPEGYSVSREKKERFSLILESASTNQTSMYLCASTIRGAAAYEQYFGPGTRLTVT.